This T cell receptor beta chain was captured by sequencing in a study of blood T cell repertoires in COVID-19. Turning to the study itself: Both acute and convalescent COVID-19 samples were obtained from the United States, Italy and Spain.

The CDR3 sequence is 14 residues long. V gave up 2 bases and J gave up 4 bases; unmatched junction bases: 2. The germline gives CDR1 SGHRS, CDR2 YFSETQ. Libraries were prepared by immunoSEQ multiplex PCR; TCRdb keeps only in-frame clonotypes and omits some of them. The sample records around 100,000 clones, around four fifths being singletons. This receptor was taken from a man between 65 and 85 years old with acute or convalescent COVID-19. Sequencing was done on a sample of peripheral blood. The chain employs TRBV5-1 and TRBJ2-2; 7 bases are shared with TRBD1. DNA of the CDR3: TGCGCCAGCAGCTTCACAGGGGTCACCGGGGAGCTGTTTTTT. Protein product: CASSFTGVTGELFF.